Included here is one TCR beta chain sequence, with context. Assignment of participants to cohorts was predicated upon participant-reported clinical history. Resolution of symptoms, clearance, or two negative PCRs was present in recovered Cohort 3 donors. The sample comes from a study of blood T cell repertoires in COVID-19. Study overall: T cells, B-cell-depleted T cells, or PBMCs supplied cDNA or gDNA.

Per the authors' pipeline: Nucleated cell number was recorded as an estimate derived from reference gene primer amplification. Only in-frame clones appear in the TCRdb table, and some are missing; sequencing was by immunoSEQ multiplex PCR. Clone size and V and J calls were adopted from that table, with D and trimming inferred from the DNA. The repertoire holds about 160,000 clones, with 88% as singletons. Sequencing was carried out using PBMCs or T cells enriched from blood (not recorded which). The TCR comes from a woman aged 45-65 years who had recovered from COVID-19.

The CDR3 sequence: CASSERRGLYGYTF. The CDR3 DNA reads as TGTGCCAGCAGCGAAAGGCGGGGCCTCTATGGCTACACCTTC. The chain is built from TRBV7-2 and TRBJ1-2; TRBD1 might be the D (5 bases). CDR1 is SGHTA and CDR2 is FQGNSA in the germline V gene. Trimming stripped 5 bases from V and 4 bases from J, with 14 bases between. The CDR3 length is 14 residues.